What follows are 18 T cell receptor beta chains derived from one specimen sequenced in a study of beta chain features in type 1 diabetes. Whole-study findings and limits: All four CD4+ subsets of Type 1 diabetes patients contained TCRB CDR3s that were moderately but significantly shorter.

Expressed TCRB transcripts got sequenced, as all isolated RNA was reverse transcribed. The method was immunoSEQ multiplex PCR; TCRdb's version includes in-frame clones alone and lacks a portion of them. Of roughly 180,000 clones in the sample, 6.5% to 9.5% were seen once. These receptors have no identified antigens. The specimen sequenced was central memory CD4+ T cells from blood. All receptors come from a woman between 40 and 55 years old with type 1 diabetes.

This clone was counted a few times. This chain joins TRBV7-2 and TRBJ2-1, with 8 bases aligning to TRBD1. Germline CDR1 and CDR2: SGHTA and FQGNSA. V shed 2 bases and J 8 bases; nucleotides not matched to a gene: 11. The CDR3 covers 16 residues. The CDR3 is CASSLRARDRSYEQFF. The CDR3 DNA sequence: TGTGCCAGCAGCTTAAGGGCCCGGGACAGGTCATATGAGCAGTTCTTC.

The chain has TRBV19 and TRBJ1-5, with unresolved D. CDR1 is LNHDA and CDR2 is SQIVND in the germline V gene (reference sequence). The CDR3 extends over 15 amino acids. V was trimmed by 3 bases and J by 1 base, leaving 10 bases between them. Written as DNA, the CDR3 is TGTGCCAGTAGTATCCTAGACGGAAGCAATCAGCCCCAGCATTTT. Translating gives CASSILDGSNQPQHF.

In its sample, this clone was seen a few times. The same CDR3 also results from other DNA sequences found in this sample. This rearrangement joins TRBV27 to TRBJ1-5; the match to TRBD1 covers 10 bases. The V gene end was trimmed by 4 bases and the J gene end by 7 bases; junction bases not matched to a gene: 4. This CDR3 spans 14 amino acids. CDR1 is MNHEY and CDR2 is SMNVEV in the germline V gene (reference sequence). The CDR3 sequence: CASSSGQGGQPQHF. The CDR3 DNA sequence: TGTGCCAGCAGTTCCGGACAGGGGGGACAGCCCCAGCATTTT.

This clone was picked up a small number of times. CDR3 loop: CASSSRQSTDTQYF. The CDR3 DNA reads TGTGCCAGCTCATCCCGACAGAGCACAGATACGCAGTATTTT. The chain combines TRBV18 with TRBJ2-3; tentative D call: TRBD1 (5 bases). Germline CDR1 is KGHSH and CDR2 is LQKENI. V was pared by 5 bases and J by 0 bases, with 9 bases between. CDR3 length equals 14 residues.

This rearrangement joins TRBV7-3 to TRBJ2-5, with 9 bases identical to TRBD2. CDR3 size: 18 residues. V lost 0 bases and J lost 2; bases outside the gene matches: 10. Germline lookup yields CDR1 SGHTA and CDR2 FQGTGA. Written as DNA, the CDR3 is TGTGCCAGCAGCTTAACAGGGCACGGCGGGAGGGTACAAGAGACCCAGTACTTC. Translated, it gives CASSLTGHGGRVQETQYF.

The chain recombines TRBV28 with TRBJ1-5; D might be TRBD1 (5 bases). Germline CDR1 is MDHEN and CDR2 is SYDVKM. V lost 6 bases to trimming and J lost 7 bases, with 10 bases between them. The CDR3 runs 12 residues. CDR3 DNA sequence: TGTGCCAGCAGCCCAGGGTACCAGCCCCAGCATTTT. This translates into CASSPGYQPQHF.

With regard to this clone: The same CDR3 can be traced to other DNA sequences in this sample. The gene calls are TRBV28 and TRBJ1-2, with D unclear. CDR3 size: 12 residues. The V end was cut by 3 bases, the J end by 8 bases, with 10 bases between. The germline CDR1 and CDR2 sequences are MDHEN and SYDVKM. The CDR3 sequence is CASSFRPGGYTF. The CDR3 DNA is TGTGCCAGCAGTTTCAGGCCCGGAGGCTACACCTTC.

This chain's CDR3 is CASSPPGTGVNNSPLHF. The CDR3 DNA is TGTGCCAGCAGCCCCCCCGGGACAGGGGTGAATAATTCACCCCTCCACTTT. The chain uses TRBV5-4 and TRBJ1-6; 10 bases agree with TRBD1. V lost 4 bases to trimming and J lost 5 bases; unmatched junction nucleotides: 9. Per the germline V gene, CDR1 is SGHNT and CDR2 is YYREEE (reference sequence). The CDR3 runs to 17 residues.

This sequence joins TRBV28 and TRBJ1-2; no clear D gene. V shed 3 bases and J shed 6 bases, with 17 bases lying between them. The germline gives CDR1 MDHEN, CDR2 SYDVKM. The CDR3 extends over 15 amino acids. As DNA, the CDR3 is TGTGCCAGCAGTTTTGCTTCGGGAGCTGGGCATGGCTACACCTTC. Amino acid sequence: CASSFASGAGHGYTF.

The chain recombines TRBV7-9 with TRBJ2-2; 7 nucleotides match TRBD1. V trimming: 5 bases; J trimming: 3 bases; junction bases outside the gene matches: 6. Germline CDR1 and CDR2: SEHNR and FQNEAQ (reference sequence). This CDR3 spans 15 amino acids. The CDR3 is CASSDRDGDTGELFF. CDR3 coding DNA: TGTGCCAGCAGCGACAGGGACGGGGACACCGGGGAGCTGTTTTTT. The complete variable domain, with remaining parts taken from reference TRBV7-9 and TRBJ2-2, reads DTGVSQNPRHKITKRGQNVTFRCDPISEHNRLYWYRQTLGQGPEFLTYFQNEAQLEKSRLLSDRFSAERPKGSFSTLEIQRTEQGDSAMYLCASSDRDGDTGELFFGEGSRLTVL.

The genes are TRBV2 and TRBJ2-1; TRBD1 matches at 8 bases. The CDR3 has 11 residues. J gave up 14 bases and V 6 bases, and 6 bases lay outside the gene matches. CDR1 is SNHLY and CDR2 is FYNNEI in the germline V gene. The CDR3 loop reads CASSPDRVEFF. The CDR3 coding sequence is TGTGCCAGCAGCCCGGACAGGGTGGAGTTCTTC.

V and J are TRBV5-6 and TRBJ2-5; D is perhaps TRBD2 (6 bases). V lost 4 bases, J lost 7 bases, and 20 bases lay in between. Germline values: CDR1 SGHDT, CDR2 YYEEEE. This CDR3 is built from 15 residues. This CDR3 is CASSHRFGGVRTQYF. DNA for the CDR3: TGTGCCAGCAGCCACCGATTTGGAGGGGTGCGGACCCAGTACTTC.

The chain has TRBV7-2 and TRBJ2-5, with 7 positions matching TRBD1. V was pared by 4 bases and J by 2 bases, with 4 bases of the junction left unmatched. CDR1 is SGHTA, CDR2 FQGNSA, per germline. The CDR3 length is 14 residues. The CDR3 DNA is TGTGCCAGCAGCTGGACACAGGGGCAAGAGACCCAGTACTTC. Translating it yields CASSWTQGQETQYF. Full variable domain (remainder filled in from reference TRBV7-2 and TRBJ2-5): GAGVSQSPSNKVTEKGKDVELRCDPISGHTALYWYRQSLGQGLEFLIYFQGNSAPDKSGLPSDRFSAERTGGSVSTLTIQRTQQEDSAVYLCASSWTQGQETQYFGPGTRLLVL.

The sample holds a few counts of this clone. The J gene is TRBJ2-3, the V gene TRBV10-3, with no clear D. Per the germline V gene, CDR1 is ENHRY and CDR2 is SYGVKD. This CDR3 has 14 residues. V was pared by 4 bases and J by 0 bases, with 8 bases between. CDR3 protein: CAISGGRSTDTQYF. CDR3 in DNA: TGTGCCATCAGTGGCGGCCGGAGCACAGATACGCAGTATTTT.

Only a few counts were recorded for this clone. V usage is TRBV2 and J usage is TRBJ2-2; 13 bases line up with TRBD2. Germline V lookup: CDR1 SNHLY, CDR2 FYNNEI. The junction had 3 bases not matched to a gene; V was cut back by 7 bases and J by 4 bases. The CDR3 sequence is 15 residues long. In DNA, the CDR3 is TGTGCCAGCATGGGACTAGCGGGGTTCACCGGGGAGCTGTTTTTT. The encoded protein is CASMGLAGFTGELFF. Looking up the rest from reference TRBV2 and TRBJ2-2 gives the full variable domain: EPEVTQTPSHQVTQMGQEVILRCVPISNHLYFYWYRQILGQKVEFLVSFYNNEISEKSEIFDDQFSVERPDGSNFTLKIRSTKLEDSAMYFCASMGLAGFTGELFFGEGSRLTVL.

V usage is TRBV29-1 and J usage is TRBJ2-1, with D possibly being TRBD2 (5 bases). There are 14 residues in the CDR3. CDR1 and CDR2 (germline): SQVTM, ANQGSEA. V lost 7 bases, J lost 0 bases, and 13 bases lay in between. In DNA form, the CDR3 reads TGCAGCGCCCCCCCGGGGAGCTCCTACAATGAGCAGTTCTTC. It codes for CSAPPGSSYNEQFF.

The genes are TRBV19 and TRBJ2-4; weak D call: TRBD2 (6 bases). Trimming left V 0 bases short and J 1 base short, with 13 bases between. Germline CDR1 LNHDA, CDR2 SQIVND (reference sequence). The length of the CDR3 is 17 residues. This CDR3 is CASSIEGTWGAKNIQYF. The DNA for the CDR3 is TGTGCCAGTAGTATAGAGGGGACTTGGGGGGCCAAAAACATTCAGTACTTC.

This chain connects TRBV5-1 to TRBJ2-1; 12 nucleotides line up with TRBD1. Germline lookup yields CDR1 SGHRS and CDR2 YFSETQ. CDR3 length: 16 amino acids. The V and J ends lost 0 bases and 8 bases, in that order; junction bases with no gene match: 6. The CDR3 region is CASSLGSGQGAYEQFF. The CDR3 bases are TGCGCCAGCAGCTTGGGTTCGGGACAGGGGGCTTATGAGCAGTTCTTC.